These T cell receptor beta chains were read from a single sample in a study of radiation and T cells in renal cell carcinoma. Clones were read by immunoSEQ multiplex PCR, and TCRdb kept only the in-frame ones, dropping some. Of tens of thousands of clones in the sample, over 65% were seen once. Sequencing used blood, obtained from a patient whose treatment included radiotherapy and nephrectomy. These receptors originate from a man in his sixties with renal cell carcinoma. Each CDR3 is given with its conserved first and last residue. D genes are given only for firm matches. For some rows the clone size is stated as once, few or many, or as a class when expanded; others skip it.

v_call: TRBV11-2; d_call: TRBD2; clone_size: -; j_call: TRBJ2-3; cdr3_nt: TGTGCCAGCAGCTTAAGGGGGACTAGAAATGATACGCAGTATTTT; cdr3_aa: CASSLRGTRNDTQYF
v_call: TRBV11-2; d_call: -; clone_size: -; j_call: TRBJ1-5; cdr3_nt: TGTGCCAGCAGCTTAATAGGTGAAAGACAGCCCCAGCATTTT; cdr3_aa: CASSLIGERQPQHF
v_call: TRBV18; d_call: TRBD1; clone_size: -; j_call: TRBJ2-7; cdr3_nt: TGTGCCAGCTCACCACCGAGGACAGGGAGGTGGAACGAGCAGTACTTC; cdr3_aa: CASSPPRTGRWNEQYF
v_call: TRBV27; d_call: TRBD1; clone_size: once; j_call: TRBJ1-1; cdr3_nt: TGTGCCAGCAGTTTAGGGCAGGGGGCGCTTACTTTCTTT; cdr3_aa: CASSLGQGALTFF
v_call: TRBV18; d_call: TRBD2; clone_size: -; j_call: TRBJ2-1; cdr3_nt: TGTGCCAGCTCACTCGGGACTAGCCGACTCAATGAGCAGTTCTTC; cdr3_aa: CASSLGTSRLNEQFF
v_call: TRBV5-4; d_call: TRBD2; clone_size: -; j_call: TRBJ2-3; cdr3_nt: TGTGCCAGCAGCTTCAGCGGGGGCACAGATACGCAGTATTTT; cdr3_aa: CASSFSGGTDTQYF
v_call: TRBV4-1; d_call: -; clone_size: -; j_call: TRBJ2-7; cdr3_nt: TGCGCCAGCAGCCCCCGGGTAGCCTACGAGCAGTACTTC; cdr3_aa: CASSPRVAYEQYF
v_call: TRBV6-6; d_call: TRBD1; clone_size: -; j_call: TRBJ1-4; cdr3_nt: TGTGCCAGCAGATTACAGGGGGCGGCTAATGAAAAACTGTTTTTT; cdr3_aa: CASRLQGAANEKLFF
v_call: TRBV18; d_call: TRBD2; clone_size: -; j_call: TRBJ2-5; cdr3_nt: TGTGCCAGCTCACCACGGCGGGAGGGTGGTGAGACCCAGTACTTC; cdr3_aa: CASSPRREGGETQYF
v_call: TRBV7-8; d_call: TRBD1; clone_size: -; j_call: TRBJ2-7; cdr3_nt: TGTGCCAGCAGCTCCCGTGGGACAGGGGGGAATGAGCAGTACTTC; cdr3_aa: CASSSRGTGGNEQYF
v_call: TRBV4-2; d_call: TRBD2; clone_size: -; j_call: TRBJ2-3; cdr3_nt: TGTGCCAGCAGCCAAGTTGGGCTTGGACTAGCGCTTAGCTCTAGCACAGATACGCAGTATTTT; cdr3_aa: CASSQVGLGLALSSSTDTQYF
v_call: TRBV27; d_call: TRBD1; clone_size: -; j_call: TRBJ1-1; cdr3_nt: TGTGCCAGCAGTTATTCGACAGGGAAGACTGAAGCTTTCTTT; cdr3_aa: CASSYSTGKTEAFF
v_call: TRBV20-1; d_call: -; clone_size: -; j_call: TRBJ2-5; cdr3_nt: TGCAGTGCAAGAAAAGAGACCCAGTACTTC; cdr3_aa: CSARKETQYF
v_call: TRBV4-2; d_call: TRBD2; clone_size: few; j_call: TRBJ2-2; cdr3_nt: TGTGCCAGCAGCTCGTTCCTAGCGGGAGGATGGGAGCTGTTTTTT; cdr3_aa: CASSSFLAGGWELFF
v_call: TRBV23-1; d_call: TRBD2; clone_size: -; j_call: TRBJ2-7; cdr3_nt: TGCGCCAGCAGTCAAAACCGCTTTAGCGGGAAGCTCTACGAGCAGTACTTC; cdr3_aa: CASSQNRFSGKLYEQYF
v_call: TRBV27; d_call: TRBD2; clone_size: -; j_call: TRBJ2-1; cdr3_nt: TGTGCCAGCAGTTTAATTAGCGGGAGGGCGCTGAGCGATGAGCAGTTCTTC; cdr3_aa: CASSLISGRALSDEQFF
v_call: TRBV5-4; d_call: -; clone_size: -; j_call: TRBJ1-2; cdr3_nt: TGTGCCAGCAGCCCGACAGGCCTAAACTATGGCTACACCTTC; cdr3_aa: CASSPTGLNYGYTF
v_call: TRBV9; d_call: TRBD1; clone_size: -; j_call: TRBJ1-2; cdr3_nt: TGTGCCAGCAGCGCCGGGCGGGACAGCTTCTTCGGGTATGGCTACACCTTC; cdr3_aa: CASSAGRDSFFGYGYTF
v_call: TRBV10-1; d_call: TRBD2; clone_size: -; j_call: TRBJ2-1; cdr3_nt: TGCGCCAGCTGGGAGACTAGCGGGAGGGCGAATGAGCAGTTCTTC; cdr3_aa: CASWETSGRANEQFF
v_call: TRBV7-7; d_call: -; clone_size: -; j_call: TRBJ2-7; cdr3_nt: TGTGCCAGCAGCTTAGGGGCGGGGACACCCTACGAGCAGTACTTC; cdr3_aa: CASSLGAGTPYEQYF
v_call: TRBV7-2; d_call: -; clone_size: few; j_call: TRBJ1-2; cdr3_nt: TGTGCCAGCAGCTTAGGCGGGAGAGACGGCTACACCTTC; cdr3_aa: CASSLGGRDGYTF
v_call: TRBV5-1; d_call: -; clone_size: once; j_call: TRBJ2-1; cdr3_nt: TGCGCCAGCAGCTTGGGAGGAGGACAAGGGGTGTTCTTC; cdr3_aa: CASSLGGGQGVFF
v_call: TRBV7-2; d_call: -; clone_size: -; j_call: TRBJ2-7; cdr3_nt: TGTGCCAGCAGCTTAGGTGGGGGAGGCGCCTACGAGCAGTACTTC; cdr3_aa: CASSLGGGGAYEQYF
v_call: TRBV6-6; d_call: TRBD1; clone_size: -; j_call: TRBJ1-1; cdr3_nt: TGTGCCAGCAGCCCCCAGGACAGGGGCTCGACTGAAGCTTTCTTT; cdr3_aa: CASSPQDRGSTEAFF
v_call: TRBV7-8; d_call: TRBD1; clone_size: -; j_call: TRBJ1-5; cdr3_nt: TGTGCCAGCAGCTCCTCGGGACAGGGAGGGTTTAGCAATCAGCCCCAGCATTTT; cdr3_aa: CASSSSGQGGFSNQPQHF
v_call: TRBV28; d_call: TRBD1; clone_size: -; j_call: TRBJ2-7; cdr3_nt: TGTGCCAGCAGTTCAGGGGGCTGGGGATCCTACGAGCAGTACTTC; cdr3_aa: CASSSGGWGSYEQYF
v_call: TRBV15; d_call: -; clone_size: -; j_call: TRBJ1-3; cdr3_nt: TGTGCCACCAGCAGAGGGAAGAGCTCTGGAAACACCATATATTTT; cdr3_aa: CATSRGKSSGNTIYF
v_call: TRBV7-6; d_call: -; clone_size: few; j_call: TRBJ2-5; cdr3_nt: TGTGCCAGCAGCTTTGACAGTTACCAAGAGACCCAGTACTTC; cdr3_aa: CASSFDSYQETQYF
v_call: TRBV15; d_call: -; clone_size: -; j_call: TRBJ2-7; cdr3_nt: TGTGCCACCAGCAGATCTGACTCCTACGAGCAGTACTTC; cdr3_aa: CATSRSDSYEQYF
v_call: TRBV13; d_call: -; clone_size: -; j_call: TRBJ1-2; cdr3_nt: TGTGCCAGCAGCCCCGGGACCTCCTATGGCTACACCTTC; cdr3_aa: CASSPGTSYGYTF
v_call: TRBV19; d_call: -; clone_size: -; j_call: TRBJ2-1; cdr3_nt: TGTGCCAGTAGTATACCCCCAAATTCCCCGCAGTTCTTC; cdr3_aa: CASSIPPNSPQFF
v_call: TRBV7-2; d_call: TRBD1; clone_size: few; j_call: TRBJ1-1; cdr3_nt: TGTGCCAGCAGCTTAGAAGCTACAGGGGACACTGAAGCTTTCTTT; cdr3_aa: CASSLEATGDTEAFF